Presented here are 13 T cell receptor beta chains from one specimen sequenced in a study of shared T cell receptors in the human thymus (TCRdb year 2021). Receptor amplification or capture employed the immunoSEQ multiplex PCR assay. TCRdb took over this immuneACCESS table, retaining in-frame rearrangements with V and J assigned. Such tables are incomplete; in checked studies, under half of the missing clones stem from an unresolved V gene, and the remainder is unexplained. In all, the sample holds hundreds of thousands of clones, and roughly 88% of those were seen once. The top ten hold over 0.008% of the sample. The same data also contributed to another study, on human thymus T cells.

The sample taken for sequencing was thymocytes. These receptors all come from a boy younger than two with a congenital heart defect. Donor details come from another sample of the same person, matched by shared clones.

The gene calls are TRBV7-2 and TRBJ2-7; 9 bases are a match to TRBD2. Trimming took 1 base from V and 5 from J; bases not matched to a gene: 12. Germline V gene data show CDR1 as SGHTA and CDR2 as FQGNSA. The length of the CDR3 is 17 residues. CDR3: CASSLDKGAGGPNEQYF. In nucleotides, the CDR3 is TGTGCCAGCAGCTTAGATAAAGGGGCGGGAGGGCCCAACGAGCAGTACTTC.

The CDR3 DNA sequence: TGTGCCAGCAGCTTAGGACATTCGGGACAGGGGGCGTCTGGCTACACCTTC. Its protein is CASSLGHSGQGASGYTF. V is TRBV7-8 and J is TRBJ1-2; TRBD1 agrees at 12 bases. V trimming: 1 base; J trimming: 7 bases; junction bases outside the gene matches: 10. The CDR3 has 17 residues. Germline V CDR1 and CDR2: SGHVS, FQNEAQ.

This clone was picked up one time. V usage is TRBV4-3 and J usage is TRBJ2-5; 10 positions agree with TRBD2. Germline V gene sequence: CDR1 LGHNA, CDR2 YSLEER. CDR3 length: 17 amino acids. V was pared by 3 bases and J by 0 bases, with 7 bases of the junction left unmatched. CDR3 protein: CASSQLPGTSDQETQYF. DNA of the CDR3: TGCGCCAGCAGCCAGCTCCCCGGGACTAGCGACCAAGAGACCCAGTACTTC.

V usage is TRBV19 and J usage is TRBJ2-1; D remains unclear. Germline V CDR1 and CDR2: LNHDA, SQIVND (reference sequence). V was shortened by 9 bases and J by 10 bases, with 22 bases between the two germline ends. This CDR3 comprises 14 residues. CDR3 nucleotide sequence: TGTGCCAGCAGCCCAAGAATCCAGGTCCGGGAGCAGTTCTTC. Its translation is CASSPRIQVREQFF.

The chain couples TRBV4-3 to TRBJ2-3; D gene uncertain. This CDR3 is 14 amino acids long. Germline CDR1 reads LGHNA; CDR2 reads YSLEER. V gave up 4 bases and J gave up 2 bases, with 10 bases separating them. CDR3: CASSLNGSTDTQYF. DNA of the CDR3: TGCGCCAGCAGCCTTAATGGCTCCACAGATACGCAGTATTTT.

The chain has TRBV11-2 and TRBJ1-5; no firm D call. Trimming stripped 5 bases from V and 2 bases from J, with 22 bases between. Per germline, CDR1 SGHAT and CDR2 FQNNGV. The CDR3 spans 18 residues. CDR3 region: CASSPSYSGPAGNQPQHF. The CDR3 DNA is TGTGCCAGCAGCCCGAGTTATAGCGGGCCCGCAGGCAATCAGCCCCAGCATTTT.

CDR3 in DNA: TGTGCCAGCAGTTACACAGGGGGCACCGGGGAGCTGTTTTTT. It is translated as CASSYTGGTGELFF. The chain recombines TRBV7-2 with TRBJ2-2; the match to TRBD1 covers 8 bases. V lost 6 bases, J lost 4 bases, and 4 bases stayed unmatched. CDR3 length equals 14 residues. CDR1 and CDR2 (germline): SGHTA, FQGNSA.

The genes are TRBV2 and TRBJ1-3; TRBD1 might be the D (5 bases). The CDR3 consists of 14 residues. V was pared by 7 bases and J by 0 bases, with 10 bases between. Germline V gene sequence: CDR1 SNHLY, CDR2 FYNNEI. CDR3 nucleotides: TGTGCCAGCAAGGATGACAGCTCTGGAAACACCATATATTTT. Amino acids: CASKDDSSGNTIYF.

The rearrangement joins TRBV13 to TRBJ2-4; 9 bases fit TRBD1. The J segment lost 3 bases and the V segment lost 3 bases, leaving 0 bases of the junction unmatched. The germline V gene has CDR1 PRHDT and CDR2 FYEKMQ (reference sequence). This CDR3 is 14 amino acids long. CDR3 in amino acids: CASSLGQGKNIQYF. The CDR3, as DNA: TGTGCCAGCAGCTTGGGACAGGGCAAAAACATTCAGTACTTC.

V and J are TRBV27 and TRBJ2-2, with no clear D. Between the trimmed V and J ends, which lost 0 bases and 7 bases, there was a span of 6 bases. The CDR3 consists of 13 residues. Germline CDR1 MNHEY, CDR2 SMNVEV (reference sequence). CDR3 in DNA: TGTGCCAGCAGTTTATCGATGAGCGGGGAGCTGTTTTTT. This codes for CASSLSMSGELFF.

The chain employs TRBV18 and TRBJ1-4; perhaps TRBD1 as D (5 bases). CDR1 KGHSH and CDR2 LQKENI come from the germline V gene. V was trimmed by 3 bases and J by 8 bases, leaving 25 bases between them. The CDR3 contains 18 residues. The CDR3: CASSPVGDSRQLREKLFF. The CDR3 DNA sequence: TGTGCCAGCTCACCGGTGGGTGACAGCCGACAACTAAGAGAAAAACTGTTTTTT.

The CDR3 coding sequence is TGTGCCAGCGGACCGGGGGACAATGAGCAGTTCTTC. This encodes CASGPGDNEQFF. The chain carries TRBV2 and TRBJ2-1; D might be TRBD2 (6 bases). V was pared by 8 bases and J by 5 bases, with 10 bases between. CDR1 SNHLY and CDR2 FYNNEI come from the germline V gene. The CDR3 length is 12 residues.

This chain connects TRBV18 to TRBJ2-2; TRBD2 is a possible D gene (5 bases). Between the trimmed V and J ends, which lost 2 bases and 7 bases, there was a span of 8 bases. There are 13 residues in the CDR3. The germline CDR1 and CDR2 sequences are KGHSH and LQKENI. CDR3 nucleotide sequence: TGTGCCAGCTCACCAGTAACTAGCGGGGAGCTGTTTTTT. This translates into CASSPVTSGELFF.